This TCR beta chain was observed in a study of CD8+ T cells in alopecia areata. General observations from the study: Higher clonality than in normal scalp was seen in lesional scalp, especially alopecia totalis/universalis. On tofacitinib, scalp and blood still held many of the expanded lesional clones. Sequencing of scalp samples also includes resident alphabeta T cells from normal skin.

It was cDNA, reverse transcribed from extracted RNA, that served as the sequencing template. Data came from immunoSEQ multiplex PCR; TCRdb stores just in-frame clones and leaves some out. The profile shows some 200,000 clones, about three fifths of them singletons. Sample treatment: oral pan-JAK inhibitor, 5-10 mg twice daily. Researchers took lesional scalp punch biopsies and peripheral blood from people who were alopecia areata patients. This clone appeared a few times. Its antigen is unidentified. CDR3 size: 14 residues. The V end was cut by 7 bases, the J end by 2 bases, with 14 bases between. The germline V gene encodes CDR1 SQVTM and CDR2 ANQGSEA.

The genes are TRBV29-1 and TRBJ2-2; tentative D call: TRBD2 (6 bases). The specimen was CD8+ T cells sorted from blood, collected at week 24, from a patient treated with tofacitinib. The source is a human donor with alopecia areata. CDR3 residues: CSGEVGANTGELFF. CDR3 nucleotide sequence: TGCAGCGGGGAGGTAGGGGCCAACACCGGGGAGCTGTTTTTT.